This T cell receptor (beta chain) was sequenced during a study of control samples from healthy donors and cancer patients. The data were produced by immunoSEQ multiplex PCR, yet TCRdb's version contains in-frame clones alone and is incomplete. This sample has around 100,000 clones, with 70% to 90% found just once. The CDR3 runs 17 residues. CDR1 and CDR2 from the germline V gene are KGHDR and SFDVKD. The trim removed 3 bases at V and 8 bases at J, leaving 10 bases unmatched. The rearrangement joins TRBV24-1 to TRBJ1-4; 11 bases map to TRBD1. The sample was blood. This receptor was identified in a man aged 25-45 years in good health. CDR3 sequence reads: CATSDLPGQGEGEKLFF. CDR3 nucleotides: TGTGCCACCAGTGATCTCCCGGGACAGGGGGAGGGAGAAAAACTGTTTTTT.